This TCR beta chain was obtained from a study of blood T cell repertoires in COVID-19 (dated by TCRdb to the early 2020s). About the study as a whole: Samples from collaborators originated in the United States, Italy and Spain and spanned both the acute and convalescent phases of COVID-19. The prospective study material was composed of cDNA or gDNA derived from T cells, B-cell-depleted T cells, or PBMCs. The repertoires were released in a freely available public database meant as a resource for research on the immune response to SARS-CoV-2. Where available, HLA class I and class II types were taken from metadata supplied by the sample provider and were not determined by assay-based typing. The samples were drawn from two sources: the first 160 participants of the ongoing ImmuneRACE study, and 1,000 to 1,500 subjects contributed by 6 global collaborators. Subjects who had been exposed to COVID-19, were actively infected with it, or had recovered from it provided the deeply sampled blood TCRbeta repertoires that made up the dataset. Nearly every sample came with metadata listing a de-identified subject ID, COVID-19 status, age in years and sex.

This clone was seen once. Its antigen is unknown. Nothing much larger sits one base from this clone, and base qualities are not available. The immunoSEQ Assay, a bias-controlled multiplex PCR, was used to amplify TCRbeta CDR3 regions from genomic DNA. In the original analysis: Nucleated cell counts per sample were estimated from amplification of reference gene primers within the assay. To quantify the absolute abundance of each unique TCRbeta CDR3 rearrangement, sequence reads were collapsed and filtered. For each sample, productive Simpson clonality was calculated as the square root of Simpson's diversity index over productive rearrangements. This is the immuneACCESS table as TCRdb keeps it, with only in-frame sequences that have V and J called. A part of the clones is gone; compared with another copy, unresolved V genes explain less than half, and the rest is unexplained. The DNA was the basis for D and trimming; V, J and clone size are from that table. The table for this sample lists about 85,000 clones; around 90% of them were counted only once. Roughly 4.5% of the sample lies in the top ten.

Overall results and qualifications from the work: The quantity of clinical and demographic metadata differed by source and by participant and was supplied without curation.

Collaborating institutions collected whole blood in K2EDTA tubes following their own protocols. For TCRbeta analysis, collaborator samples were shipped as frozen whole blood, as isolated PBMCs, or as DNA extracted from either sample type. This TCR came from a woman of 80 years or more with active or convalescent COVID-19. Sequences were obtained from peripheral blood.

For the CDR3, the sequence is CASSPIADTQYF. In nucleotide form, the sequence is TGTGCCAGCAGCCCAATAGCTGATACGCAGTATTTT. This chain is built from TRBV6-6 and TRBJ2-3, with no D gene named confidently. The germline V gene (reference sequence) specifies MNHNY as CDR1 and SVGAGI as CDR2. The CDR3, cysteine through phenylalanine, is 12 amino acids long. Only the CDR3 DNA is retained, 36 bases long and in frame from the first base. V sheds 6 bases and J sheds 6 bases, leaving 10 bases between their ends.